This T cell receptor beta chain was sequenced for a study of CD8 T cells in Susac syndrome. Overall study findings and caveats: As the study acknowledged, the number of individuals who were part of its TCR sequencing and HLA analysis was relatively small.

TCR beta was sequenced from blood CD8+ and CD4+ T cells. The multiple sclerosis controls, all treatment-naive patients, had relapsing-remitting disease that was stable or active. Through negative isolation, CD4+ and CD8+ T cells were obtained, while TEMRA cells were enriched using FACS. Reverse transcription of roughly 0.5 to 1 ug RNA was carried out with random hexamers. TCRdb processed the immunoSEQ multiplex PCR reads anew with MiXCR; each CDR3 protein has one entry. The sample lists around 160,000 distinct CDR3 sequences; approximately 94% were seen once. V lost 6 bases, J lost 2 bases, and 11 bases lay in between. CDR3 length equals 14 residues. Germline V CDR1 and CDR2: SQVTM, ANQGSEA. This clonotype was counted a single time. Its specificity is unknown.

The chain joins TRBV29-1 to TRBJ2-6, with D possibly being TRBD1 (6 bases). The sample was CD4+ T cells from PBMCs. The TCR was taken from a human donor with multiple sclerosis. The CDR3 bases are TGCAGCGTGGGAAGGGGGACTGGGGCCAACGTCCTGACTTTC. Translation: CSVGRGTGANVLTF.